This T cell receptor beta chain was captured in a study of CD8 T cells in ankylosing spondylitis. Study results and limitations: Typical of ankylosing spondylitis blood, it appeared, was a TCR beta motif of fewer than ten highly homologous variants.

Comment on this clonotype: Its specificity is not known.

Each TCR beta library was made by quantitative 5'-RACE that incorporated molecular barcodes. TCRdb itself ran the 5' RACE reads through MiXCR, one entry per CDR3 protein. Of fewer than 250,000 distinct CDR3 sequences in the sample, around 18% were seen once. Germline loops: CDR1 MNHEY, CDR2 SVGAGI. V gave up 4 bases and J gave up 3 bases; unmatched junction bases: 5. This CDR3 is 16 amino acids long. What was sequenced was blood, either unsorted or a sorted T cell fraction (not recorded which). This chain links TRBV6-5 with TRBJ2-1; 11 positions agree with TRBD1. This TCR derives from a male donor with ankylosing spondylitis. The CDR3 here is CASSSRTGGVYNEQFF. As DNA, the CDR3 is TGTGCCAGCAGTTCCCGGACAGGGGGCGTCTACAATGAGCAGTTCTTC.